This T cell receptor (beta chain) emerged from a study of Ad26.COV2.S vaccination and SARS-CoV-2 variants. Study at large: Donor participated within the Ad26.COV2.S arm of the COV1001 trial. Doses of Ad26.COV2.S were injected into muscle once or twice, 56 days apart.

Method: immunoSEQ multiplex PCR; TCRdb's copy keeps in-frame clones and lacks some. The sample has approximately 240,000 clones, 70% to 90% seen once; the top ten hold roughly 10%. A remark on this clone: Its specificity is not known.

General study results and limits: Spike-specific TCR breadth in vaccine recipients exceeded that seen in placebo recipients. Reportedly, spike-specific CD8+ and CD4+ T cell responses achieved substantial breadth once vaccination had taken place.

Specified treatment: roughly 19 received Ad26.COV2.S at low or high dose, single or two shots; 5 received placebo; per-sample allocation not given. All samples were drawn on day 63, counting from the first vaccine or placebo injection. Germline values: CDR1 LGHDT, CDR2 YNNKEL (reference sequence). Trimming took 4 bases from V and 4 from J; bases not matched to a gene: 7. CDR3 size: 16 residues. The rearrangement joins TRBV3-1 (or the pseudogene TRBV3-2) to TRBJ1-2, with 12 bases aligning to TRBD1. The sample consisted of peripheral blood, taken in a trial of Ad26.COV2.S vaccine versus placebo. This sequence was found in a person aged 18 to 59 who received the Ad26.COV2.S COVID-19 vaccine or a placebo. The CDR3 coding sequence is TGTGCCAGCAGCCCCGTACCGGGACAGGGGGCCTATGGCTACACCTTC. This encodes CASSPVPGQGAYGYTF.